A single sample is the source of the 16 T cell receptor beta chains below, sequenced in a study of monozygotic twins with inflammatory bowel disease. TCRdb reprocessed the 5' RACE reads; each CDR3 protein has one entry and no DNA is given. This sample's clone table lists about 210,000 distinct CDR3 sequences. Material for sequencing was blood. The source of these receptors is a human donor with ulcerative colitis or Crohn's disease, or a healthy co-twin of an affected twin (not recorded which).

J is TRBJ2-2 and V is TRBV25-1; TCRdb returns TRBD1, unconfirmable since there is no DNA. The CDR3 contains 15 residues. Germline V lookup: CDR1 MGHDK, CDR2 SYGVNS. This CDR3 is CASRATGVVTGELFF.

The CDR3 sequence: CASSPGEGLGHYEQYF. The V call is TRBV12-3 or TRBV12-4, the J call TRBJ2-7; no DNA is available, so the TRBD1 call from TCRdb remains unchecked. CDR3 length equals 16 residues.

The rearrangement uses TRBV4-1 and TRBJ1-1; the TCRdb D gene call, TRBD1, has no DNA to confirm it. In germline, CDR1 is MGHRA, CDR2 YSYEKL. The CDR3 extends over 15 amino acids. This chain's CDR3 is CASSLQAGGTTEAFF.

The chain has TRBV20-1 and TRBJ1-5; TCRdb calls TRBD1, which cannot be checked without DNA. CDR1 DFQATT and CDR2 SNEGSKA come from the germline V gene (reference sequence). The CDR3 is made up of 14 amino acids. The chain's CDR3 is CSARGVPYNQPQHF.

This chain's CDR3 is CASSDLNGGTEAFF. V is TRBV2 and J is TRBJ1-1; the TRBD1 assignment by TCRdb is unverifiable without DNA. The CDR3 has 14 amino acids. Germline lookup yields CDR1 SNHLY and CDR2 FYNNEI.

The chain links TRBV5-1 to TRBJ2-2; the D call of TRBD1 rests on TCRdb alone, since no DNA is present to check it. This CDR3 contains 16 residues. Germline-derived CDR1 and CDR2 are SGHRS and YFSETQ. The CDR3: CASSPRTTEQTGELFF.

This chain uses TRBV6-1 with TRBJ2-5; TCRdb reports TRBD1, a call that lacks DNA to check it against. CDR1 and CDR2 (germline): MNHNS, SASEGT. The CDR3 is 13 residues long. CDR3 region: CASRPHGGRTQYF.

CDR3 sequence: CASSPKPGNYEQYF. The J gene is TRBJ2-7, the V gene TRBV18. Per the germline V gene, CDR1 is KGHSH and CDR2 is LQKENI. CDR3 length: 14 residues.

The CDR3 sequence is CSVIRVFGDEQYF. The rearrangement joins TRBV29-1 to TRBJ2-7. The CDR3 has 13 residues. The V gene's germline CDR1 is SQVTM and CDR2 ANQGSEA.

V is TRBV18 and J is TRBJ1-1. Per germline, CDR1 KGHSH and CDR2 LQKENI. The CDR3 is 14 amino acids. CDR3 loop: CASSPPGRNGEAFF.

The chain employs TRBV11-1 and TRBJ2-3. The CDR3 length is 17 residues. Germline loops: CDR1 SGHAT, CDR2 FQDESV (reference sequence). The CDR3 protein is CASSPTFADTSTDTQYF.

The gene calls are TRBV6-1 and TRBJ1-5; with no DNA, the TCRdb D assignment of TRBD1 cannot be verified. This CDR3 is built from 17 residues. The germline V gene encodes CDR1 MNHNS and CDR2 SASEGT. The CDR3 sequence is CASVLTGTGQRNQPQHF.

V and J are TRBV10-3 and TRBJ2-1; TCRdb's D gene call, TRBD1, goes unchecked for lack of DNA. The CDR3 loop spans 17 amino acids. Germline V gene data show CDR1 as ENHRY and CDR2 as SYGVKD. CDR3 residues: CAIRRPSGTETYNEQFF.

V is TRBV19 and J is TRBJ1-2; lacking DNA, the TRBD1 call made by TCRdb goes unchecked. The CDR3 length is 13 residues. The germline V gene has CDR1 LNHDA and CDR2 SQIVND (reference sequence). CDR3 amino acids: CASSMRDWVSYTF.

This chain connects TRBV3-1 to TRBJ1-2. CDR3 length: 13 amino acids. Per the germline V gene, CDR1 is LGHDT and CDR2 is YNNKEL (reference sequence). The CDR3 region is CASSPSEAYGYTF.

The rearrangement joins TRBV12-3 or TRBV12-4 to TRBJ2-3; no DNA is available, so the TRBD1 call from TCRdb remains unchecked. CDR3 length: 14 amino acids. The CDR3 is CASSTDWGGDTQYF.